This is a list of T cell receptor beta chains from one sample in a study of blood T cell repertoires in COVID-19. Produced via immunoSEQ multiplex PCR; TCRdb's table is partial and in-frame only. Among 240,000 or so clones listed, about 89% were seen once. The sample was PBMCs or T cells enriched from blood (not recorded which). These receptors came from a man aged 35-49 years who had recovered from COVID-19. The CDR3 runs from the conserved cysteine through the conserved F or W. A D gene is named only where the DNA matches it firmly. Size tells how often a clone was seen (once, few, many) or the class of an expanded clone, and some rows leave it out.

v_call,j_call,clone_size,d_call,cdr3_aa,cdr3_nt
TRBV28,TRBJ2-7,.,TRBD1,CASSLTGGEQYF,TGTGCCAGCAGCCTAACAGGGGGGGAGCAGTACTTC
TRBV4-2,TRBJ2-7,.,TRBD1,CASSQDVSGQGGYEQYF,TGTGCCAGCAGCCAAGACGTTTCGGGACAGGGAGGGTACGAGCAGTACTTC
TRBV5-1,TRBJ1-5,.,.,CASSLGVGGSNQPQHF,TGCGCCAGCAGCTTGGGGGTTGGGGGGAGCAATCAGCCCCAGCATTTT
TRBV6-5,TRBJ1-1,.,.,CATHVGQTEAFF,TGTGCCACCCATGTTGGGCAAACTGAAGCTTTCTTT
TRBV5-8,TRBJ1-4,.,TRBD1,CATGQGTTNEKLFF,TGTGCCACGGGACAGGGGACAACTAATGAAAAACTGTTTTTT
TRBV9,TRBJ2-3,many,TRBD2,CASSVGRAGAGGDTQYF,TGTGCCAGCAGCGTAGGACGGGCGGGAGCGGGGGGAGATACGCAGTATTTT
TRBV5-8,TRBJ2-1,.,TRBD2,CASSLAASGRANEQFF,TGTGCCAGCAGCTTGGCTGCTAGCGGGAGAGCCAATGAGCAGTTCTTC
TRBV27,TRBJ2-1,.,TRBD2,CASSLGSGGANEQFF,TGTGCCAGCAGTCTGGGGAGCGGGGGGGCAAATGAGCAGTTCTTC
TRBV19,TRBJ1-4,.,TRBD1,CASRSSGTGYEKLFF,TGTGCCAGTAGGTCGTCCGGGACAGGGTACGAAAAACTGTTTTTT
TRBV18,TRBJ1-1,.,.,CASSTPDRNTEAFF,TGTGCCAGCTCAACTCCGGACAGGAACACTGAAGCTTTCTTT
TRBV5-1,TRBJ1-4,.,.,CASSLGSGTNEKLFF,TGCGCCAGCAGCTTGGGTTCGGGGACTAATGAAAAACTGTTTTTT
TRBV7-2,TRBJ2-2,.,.,CASSLAQNTGELFF,TGTGCCAGCAGCTTAGCACAGAACACCGGGGAGCTGTTTTTT
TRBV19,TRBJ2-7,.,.,CASSIPSRGSSYEQYF,TGTGCCAGTAGTATCCCAAGTAGGGGGAGCTCCTACGAGCAGTACTTC
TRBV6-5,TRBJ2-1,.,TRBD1,CASNPRGTGYNEQFF,TGTGCCAGCAACCCACGGGGGACAGGCTACAATGAGCAGTTCTTC
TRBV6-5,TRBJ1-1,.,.,CASSRGGTEAFF,TGTGCCTCATCAAGAGGGGGAACTGAAGCTTTCTTT
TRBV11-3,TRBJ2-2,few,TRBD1,CASSSGTGGTGELFF,TGTGCCAGCAGCTCCGGGACAGGGGGGACCGGGGAGCTGTTTTTT
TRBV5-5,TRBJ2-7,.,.,CASSLAGYYEQYF,TGTGCCAGCAGCTTGGCAGGTTACTACGAGCAGTACTTC
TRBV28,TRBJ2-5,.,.,CASSPTGEGRRGETQYF,TGTGCCAGCAGCCCAACTGGCGAGGGAAGGAGGGGAGAGACCCAGTACTTC
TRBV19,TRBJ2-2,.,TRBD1,CASSTFSGTGRAGELFF,TGTGCCAGTAGTACTTTTTCCGGGACAGGGAGGGCCGGGGAGCTGTTTTTT
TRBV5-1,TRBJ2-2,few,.,CASSWTGQNTGELFF,TGCGCCAGCAGCTGGACGGGACAGAACACCGGGGAGCTGTTTTTT
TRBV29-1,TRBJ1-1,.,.,CSVAVGTQNTEAFF,TGCAGCGTTGCTGTCGGGACTCAGAACACTGAAGCTTTCTTT
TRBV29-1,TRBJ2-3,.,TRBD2,CSVEDQGLAGGRADTQYF,TGCAGCGTTGAAGATCAGGGACTAGCGGGGGGGCGGGCAGATACGCAGTATTTT
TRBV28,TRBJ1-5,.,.,CASSLAGASNQPQHF,TGTGCCAGCAGTTTGGCGGGGGCAAGCAATCAGCCCCAGCATTTT
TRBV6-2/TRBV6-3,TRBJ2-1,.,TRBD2,CASSYSAGALGEQFF,TGTGCCAGCAGTTACTCGGCGGGAGCGTTAGGTGAGCAGTTCTTC
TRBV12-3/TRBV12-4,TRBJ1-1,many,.,CASSRGPEAFF,TGTGCCAGCAGTAGAGGTCCTGAAGCTTTCTTT
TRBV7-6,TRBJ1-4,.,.,CASSLRTLSNEKLFF,TGTGCCAGCAGCCTACGGACACTTTCTAATGAAAAACTGTTTTTT
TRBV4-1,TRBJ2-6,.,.,CASSQPGVPRSGANVLTF,TGCGCCAGCAGCCAGCCAGGGGTCCCCCGCTCTGGGGCCAACGTCCTGACTTTC
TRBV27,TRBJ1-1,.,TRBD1,CASSSRDRVNTEAFF,TGTGCCAGCAGTTCCCGGGACAGGGTCAACACTGAAGCTTTCTTT
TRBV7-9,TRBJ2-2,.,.,CASSLEANTGELFF,TGTGCCAGCAGCTTAGAAGCAAACACCGGGGAGCTGTTTTTT
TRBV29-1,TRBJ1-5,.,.,CSVIWQGNQPQHF,TGCAGCGTTATTTGGCAGGGCAATCAGCCCCAGCATTTT
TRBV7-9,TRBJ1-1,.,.,CASSLVEGFTEAFF,TGTGCCAGCAGCTTAGTCGAGGGATTCACTGAAGCTTTCTTT
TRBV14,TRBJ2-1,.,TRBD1,CASSQGTGSYNEQFF,TGTGCCAGCAGCCAAGGGACAGGGTCCTACAATGAGCAGTTCTTC
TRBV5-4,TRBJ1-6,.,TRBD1,CASSEGTGGDSPLHF,TGTGCCAGCAGCGAAGGGACAGGGGGCGATTCACCCCTCCACTTT
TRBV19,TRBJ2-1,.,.,CASSIGGRGRYNEQFF,TGTGCCAGTAGTATAGGTGGCAGGGGCCGCTACAATGAGCAGTTCTTC
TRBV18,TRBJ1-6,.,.,CASSPTNNSPLHF,TGTGCCAGCTCACCGACAAATAATTCACCCCTCCACTTT
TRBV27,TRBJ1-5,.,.,CASSFGADNQPQHF,TGTGCCAGCAGTTTTGGGGCAGACAATCAGCCCCAGCATTTT
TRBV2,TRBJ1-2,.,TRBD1,CASSLDRGFDGYTF,TGTGCCAGCAGTCTGGACAGGGGTTTCGATGGCTACACCTTC
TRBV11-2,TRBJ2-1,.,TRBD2,CASSLLAGVGNEQFF,TGTGCCAGCAGCTTGCTAGCGGGAGTCGGAAATGAGCAGTTCTTC
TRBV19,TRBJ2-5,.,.,CASSIGFFAETQYF,TGTGCCAGTAGTATTGGCTTTTTCGCAGAGACCCAGTACTTC
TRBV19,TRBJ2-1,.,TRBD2,CASSIQTSGSGGEQFF,TGTGCCAGTAGTATACAAACTAGCGGGAGTGGCGGTGAGCAGTTCTTC
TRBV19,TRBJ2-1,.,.,CASSKIHFNEQFF,TGTGCCAGTAGTAAAATCCACTTCAATGAGCAGTTCTTC
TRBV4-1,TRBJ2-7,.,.,CASSQSLGDEQYF,TGCGCCAGCAGTCAATCCCTTGGAGACGAGCAGTACTTC
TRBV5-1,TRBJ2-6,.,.,CASREDSGANVLTF,TGCGCCAGTCGAGAAGACTCTGGGGCCAACGTCCTGACTTTC
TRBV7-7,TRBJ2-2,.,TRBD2,CASSLWTSGRAGELFF,TGTGCCAGCAGCTTATGGACTAGCGGGAGAGCCGGGGAGCTGTTTTTT
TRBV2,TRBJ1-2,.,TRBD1,CASSAGQGRFNYGYTF,TGTGCCAGCAGTGCAGGACAGGGCCGATTCAACTATGGCTACACCTTC
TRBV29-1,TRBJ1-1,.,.,CSGTDSLNTEAFF,TGCAGCGGTACGGACAGTTTGAACACTGAAGCTTTCTTT
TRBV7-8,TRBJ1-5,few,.,CASSPRDGQSNQPQHF,TGTGCCAGCAGCCCCCGAGACGGACAGAGCAATCAGCCCCAGCATTTT
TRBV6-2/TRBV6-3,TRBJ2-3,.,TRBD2,CASSPHLGGGRAADTQYF,TGTGCCAGCAGTCCCCACCTCGGGGGCGGGAGGGCGGCAGATACGCAGTATTTT
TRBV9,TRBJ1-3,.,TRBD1,CASSWDSGNTIYF,TGTGCCAGCAGCTGGGACAGTGGAAACACCATATATTTT
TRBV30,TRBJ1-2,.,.,CAWSVRGDYGYTF,TGTGCCTGGAGTGTACGGGGTGACTATGGCTACACCTTC
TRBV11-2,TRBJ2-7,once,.,CASSPRGGEQYF,TGTGCCAGCAGCCCACGTGGGGGGGAGCAGTACTTC
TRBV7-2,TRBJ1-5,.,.,CASSPWRDQPQHF,TGTGCCAGCAGCCCATGGAGGGATCAGCCCCAGCATTTT
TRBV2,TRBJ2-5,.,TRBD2,CASRRRGIQETQYF,TGTGCCAGCAGGAGGCGGGGGATCCAAGAGACCCAGTACTTC
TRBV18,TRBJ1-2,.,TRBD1,CASSAQGGGYTF,TGTGCCAGCTCAGCCCAGGGGGGAGGCTACACCTTC
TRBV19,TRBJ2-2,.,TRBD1,CASSSPGQGIGGELFF,TGTGCCAGTAGTTCTCCGGGACAGGGTATCGGCGGGGAGCTGTTTTTT
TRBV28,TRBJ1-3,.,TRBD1,CASSPLWTGNSGNTIYF,TGTGCCAGCAGTCCCCTATGGACAGGGAACTCTGGAAACACCATATATTTT
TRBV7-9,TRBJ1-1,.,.,CASRAGSLLNTEAFF,TGTGCCAGCCGCGCGGGGTCCTTGTTGAACACTGAAGCTTTCTTT
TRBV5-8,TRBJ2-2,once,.,CASSLSPGANTGELFF,TGTGCCAGCAGCTTGTCTCCAGGGGCGAACACCGGGGAGCTGTTTTTT
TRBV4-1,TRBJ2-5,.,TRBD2,CASSHGGLAGAWSTETQYF,TGCGCCAGCAGCCACGGCGGACTAGCGGGAGCCTGGAGTACGGAGACCCAGTACTTC